This TCR beta chain derives from a study of blood T cell repertoires in COVID-19. Data came from immunoSEQ multiplex PCR; TCRdb stores just in-frame clones and leaves some out. The sample has over 100,000 clones, roughly four fifths seen once. Germline V gene sequence: CDR1 MNHEY, CDR2 SVGAGI. The CDR3 is 15 amino acids. The ends lost 10 bases at V and 2 bases at J; junction bases unmatched: 13. The chain couples TRBV6-5 to TRBJ1-2; 7 bases agree with TRBD1. The sequence was obtained from a man in his 70s with acute or convalescent COVID-19. The source material was peripheral blood. The CDR3 DNA sequence: TGTGCCACCAGGGAGGGGGCCGTCTCCAACTATGGCTACACCTTC. It specifies CATREGAVSNYGYTF.